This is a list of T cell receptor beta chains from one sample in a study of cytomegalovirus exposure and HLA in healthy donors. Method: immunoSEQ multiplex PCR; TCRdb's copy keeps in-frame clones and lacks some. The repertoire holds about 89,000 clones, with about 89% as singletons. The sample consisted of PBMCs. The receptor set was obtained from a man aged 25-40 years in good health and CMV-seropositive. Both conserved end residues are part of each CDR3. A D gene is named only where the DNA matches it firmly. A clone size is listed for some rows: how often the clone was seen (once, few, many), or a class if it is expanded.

CASSSSGLYEQYF TGTGCCAGCAGCTCCTCGGGACTCTACGAGCAGTACTTC . TRBV7-9 . TRBJ2-7
CASSRVQGSRVDTQYF TGCGCCAGCAGCCGGGTCCAGGGCTCCCGTGTGGATACGCAGTATTTT . TRBV5-1 . TRBJ2-3
CASSADKTYTDTQYF TGTGCCAGCAGCGCTGACAAAACATACACAGATACGCAGTATTTT . TRBV7-9 . TRBJ2-3
CASSESTKGTQYF TGCGCCAGCAGTGAGTCGACTAAGGGAACGCAGTATTTT . TRBV10-1 . TRBJ2-3
CASSPGDRDKQETQYF TGTGCCAGCAGTCCCGGGGACAGGGACAAACAAGAGACCCAGTACTTC TRBD1 TRBV28 once TRBJ2-5
CASSWGRAEYNEQFF TGTGCCAGCAGCTGGGGGAGGGCGGAGTACAATGAGCAGTTCTTC TRBD2 TRBV7-9 . TRBJ2-1
CASSLVWLAGYEQYF TGTGCCAGCAGCTTAGTATGGCTAGCGGGATACGAGCAGTACTTC TRBD2 TRBV7-9 once TRBJ2-7
CASSPPRYPSSGNTIYF TGTGCCAGCTCACCACCCAGATATCCCTCATCTGGAAACACCATATATTTT . TRBV18 . TRBJ1-3
CASSGQIRGTQYF TGTGCCAGCAGTGGACAGATCCGAGGTACGCAGTATTTT . TRBV2 . TRBJ2-3
CASSLERSAIGGAQYF TGTGCCAGCAGCTTAGAACGGTCGGCGATTGGCGGAGCCCAGTACTTC . TRBV11-2 . TRBJ2-5
CASSVIGEGQGEKLFF TGTGCCAGCAGCGTAATAGGGGAAGGACAGGGTGAAAAACTGTTTTTT TRBD1 TRBV9 . TRBJ1-4
CASSLAVTSYTGELFF TGCGCCAGCAGCTTGGCCGTCACATCTTACACCGGGGAGCTGTTTTTT . TRBV5-1 . TRBJ2-2
CASRLPRGTYGYTF TGTGCCAGCAGACTCCCCAGGGGGACCTATGGCTACACCTTC TRBD1 TRBV28 . TRBJ1-2
CASSYEAKPYYEQYF TGTGCCAGCAGTTACGAGGCAAAACCCTACTACGAGCAGTACTTC . TRBV6-5 once TRBJ2-7
CASSQGGPNRGDGYTF TGTGCCAGCAGCCAAGGGGGGCCCAACAGGGGAGATGGCTACACCTTC TRBD1 TRBV14 . TRBJ1-2
CASSFIGGYSQAGEQFF TGTGCCAGCAGTTTTATTGGTGGCTACTCCCAGGCTGGTGAGCAGTTCTTC . TRBV28 . TRBJ2-1
CASRGVAGALETQYF TGTGCCAGCAGAGGGGTAGCGGGAGCCCTGGAGACCCAGTACTTC TRBD2 TRBV2 . TRBJ2-5
CASSSTGSYEQYF TGTGCCAGCAGTTCCACAGGGAGCTACGAGCAGTACTTC . TRBV6-5 . TRBJ2-7
CASSFGEGLEQFF TGTGCCAGCAGCTTTGGGGAGGGACTCGAGCAGTTCTTC TRBD2 TRBV9 . TRBJ2-1
CASSPQGGLSNQPQHF TGTGCCAGCAGTCCCCAGGGAGGCCTTAGCAATCAGCCCCAGCATTTT . TRBV2 . TRBJ1-5